The present entry profiles one T cell receptor (beta chain) with its context. This record comes from a study of blood T cell repertoires in COVID-19. The germline V gene encodes CDR1 SEHNR and CDR2 FQNEAQ (reference sequence). This CDR3 spans 15 amino acids. With 0 bases removed from V and 0 bases from J, the gap between germline ends came to 8 bases. TCRdb's copy holds only in-frame clones and misses some; the assay was immunoSEQ multiplex PCR. The sample lists 270,000 or so clones, around 93% seen once, with 2.8% in the top ten. The specimen was PBMCs or T cells enriched from blood (not recorded which). This TCR was recovered from a man in his forties who had been exposed to COVID-19. This chain uses TRBV7-9 with TRBJ1-1; D call uncertain. CDR3 amino acids: CASSLAPGMNTEAFF. In nucleotides, the CDR3 is TGTGCCAGCAGCTTAGCGCCAGGTATGAACACTGAAGCTTTCTTT.